Reported below is one TCR beta chain. Clones were sequenced by immunoSEQ multiplex PCR, and TCRdb holds only the in-frame ones, with some missing. The table records roughly 100,000 clones, 80% to 95% of them present only once. This sample was included in a study of siplizumab effects on memory and regulatory T cells. From germline, CDR1 is SGHRS and CDR2 YFSETQ. The CDR3 has 14 amino acids. Trimming took off 0 bases at V and 2 bases at J, with 5 bases between the two ends. This sequence originates from a human donor in good health. The sequenced sample consisted of non-Treg CD4+ T cells sorted from blood. The chain has TRBV5-1 and TRBJ1-4, with no clear D. The CDR3: CASSLEGTNEKLFF. Here the CDR3 DNA reads TGCGCCAGCAGCTTGGAAGGGACTAATGAAAAACTGTTTTTT.